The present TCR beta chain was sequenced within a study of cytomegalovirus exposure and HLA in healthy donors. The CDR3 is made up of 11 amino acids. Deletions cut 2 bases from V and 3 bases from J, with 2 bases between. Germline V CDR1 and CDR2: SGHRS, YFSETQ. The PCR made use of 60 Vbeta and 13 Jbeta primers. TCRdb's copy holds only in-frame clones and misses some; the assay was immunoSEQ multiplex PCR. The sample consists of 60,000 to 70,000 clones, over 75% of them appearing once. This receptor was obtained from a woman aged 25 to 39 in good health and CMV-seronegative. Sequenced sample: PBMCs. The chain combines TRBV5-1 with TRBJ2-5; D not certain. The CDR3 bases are TGCGCCAGCAGCTTTAAAGAGACCCAGTACTTC. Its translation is CASSFKETQYF.